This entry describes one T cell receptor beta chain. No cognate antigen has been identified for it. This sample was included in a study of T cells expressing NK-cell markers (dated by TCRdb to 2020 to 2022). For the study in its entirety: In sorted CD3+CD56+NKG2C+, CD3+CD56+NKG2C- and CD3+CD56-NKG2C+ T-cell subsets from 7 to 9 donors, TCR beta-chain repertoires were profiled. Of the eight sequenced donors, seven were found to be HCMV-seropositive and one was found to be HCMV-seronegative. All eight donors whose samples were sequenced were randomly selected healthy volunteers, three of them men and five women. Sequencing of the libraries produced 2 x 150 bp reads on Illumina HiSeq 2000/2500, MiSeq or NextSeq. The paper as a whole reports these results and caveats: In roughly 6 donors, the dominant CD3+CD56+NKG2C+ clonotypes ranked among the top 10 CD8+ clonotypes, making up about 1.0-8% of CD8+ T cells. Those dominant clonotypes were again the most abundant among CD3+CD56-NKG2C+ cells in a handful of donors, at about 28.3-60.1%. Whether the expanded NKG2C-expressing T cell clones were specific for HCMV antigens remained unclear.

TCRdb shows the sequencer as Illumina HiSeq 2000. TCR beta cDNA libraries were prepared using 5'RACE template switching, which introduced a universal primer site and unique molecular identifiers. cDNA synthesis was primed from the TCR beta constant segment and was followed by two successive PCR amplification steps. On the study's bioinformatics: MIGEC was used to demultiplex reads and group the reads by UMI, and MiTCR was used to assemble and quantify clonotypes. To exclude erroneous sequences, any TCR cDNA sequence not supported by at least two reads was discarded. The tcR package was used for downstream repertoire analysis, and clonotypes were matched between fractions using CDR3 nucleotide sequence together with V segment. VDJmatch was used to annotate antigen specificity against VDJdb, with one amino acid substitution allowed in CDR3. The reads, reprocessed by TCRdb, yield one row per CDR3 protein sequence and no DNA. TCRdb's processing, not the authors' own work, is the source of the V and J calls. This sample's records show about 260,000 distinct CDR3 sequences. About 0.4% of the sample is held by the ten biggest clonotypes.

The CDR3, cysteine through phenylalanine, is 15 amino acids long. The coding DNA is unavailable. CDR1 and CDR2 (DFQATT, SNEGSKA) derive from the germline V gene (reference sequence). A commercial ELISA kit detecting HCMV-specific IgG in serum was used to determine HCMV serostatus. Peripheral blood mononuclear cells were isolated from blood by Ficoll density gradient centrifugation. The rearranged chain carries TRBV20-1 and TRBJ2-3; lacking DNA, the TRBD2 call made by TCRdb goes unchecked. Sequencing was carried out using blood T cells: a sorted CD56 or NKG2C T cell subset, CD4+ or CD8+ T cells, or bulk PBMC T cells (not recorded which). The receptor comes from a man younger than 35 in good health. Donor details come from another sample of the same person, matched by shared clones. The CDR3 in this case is CSNLGETGSTDTQYF.